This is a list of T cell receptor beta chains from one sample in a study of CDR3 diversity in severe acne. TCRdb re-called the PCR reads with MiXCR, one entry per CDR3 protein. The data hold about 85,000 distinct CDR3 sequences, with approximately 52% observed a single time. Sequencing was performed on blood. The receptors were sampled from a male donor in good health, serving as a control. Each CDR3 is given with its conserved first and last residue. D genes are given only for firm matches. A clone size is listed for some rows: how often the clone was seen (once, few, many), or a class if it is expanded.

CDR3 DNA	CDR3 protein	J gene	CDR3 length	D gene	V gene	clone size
TGTGCCACCAGTGATTTCAGCGGGACAGGGACCCAGTACTTC	CATSDFSGTGTQYF	TRBJ2-5	14	.	TRBV24-1	few
TGTGCCAGCGCCACCTACGAGCAGTACTTC	CASATYEQYF	TRBJ2-7	10	.	TRBV7-9	.
TGTGCCAGCAATACGACTAGCGGGGGACCGGGGATGGGCTCCTACGAGCAGTACTTC	CASNTTSGGPGMGSYEQYF	TRBJ2-7	19	TRBD2	TRBV10-3	.
TGTGCCAGTAAGGGACCGTCGAGAGGCACTGAAGCTTTCTTT	CASKGPSRGTEAFF	TRBJ1-1	14	.	TRBV19	.
TGTGCCACCAGTGACCACAGGTACGAGCAGTACTTC	CATSDHRYEQYF	TRBJ2-7	12	.	TRBV24-1	few
TGTGCCATCAGTGAGTCAGGAGGGGACGGGCAGGAGACCCAGTACTTC	CAISESGGDGQETQYF	TRBJ2-5	16	.	TRBV10-3	.
TGTGCCAGCAGTGACAGGGCCTCTGGGGCCAACGTCCTGACTTTC	CASSDRASGANVLTF	TRBJ2-6	15	.	TRBV2	.
TGTGCCAGCAGCCAAGACCATACGTATAATGAAAAACTGTTTTTT	CASSQDHTYNEKLFF	TRBJ1-4	15	.	TRBV5-5	.
TGCAGTGCTAGGGCTAGCGGGAAAGAGACCCAGTACTTC	CSARASGKETQYF	TRBJ2-5	13	TRBD2	TRBV20-1	.
TGTGCCAGCAGTTACTCGGGGACAGGGTCCTACAATGAGCAGTTCTTC	CASSYSGTGSYNEQFF	TRBJ2-1	16	TRBD1	TRBV6-5	few
TGTGCCAGCAGTTACGGAGGATACGAGCAGTACTTC	CASSYGGYEQYF	TRBJ2-7	12	.	TRBV10-3	.
TGTGCCAGTAGTATTGAAACAGGAGCGTATAGCAATCAGCCCCAGCATTTT	CASSIETGAYSNQPQHF	TRBJ1-5	17	.	TRBV19	many
TGCAGCACACCCGGACTAGCAACAGATACGCAGTATTTT	CSTPGLATDTQYF	TRBJ2-3	13	TRBD2	TRBV29-1	.
TGTGCCCGCTTGCGGGGGGGTGTAGATACGCAGTATTTT	CARLRGGVDTQYF	TRBJ2-3	13	TRBD2	TRBV6-6	.
TGCGCCAGCAGCTCCCCCGACAGATACTACGAGCAGTACTTC	CASSSPDRYYEQYF	TRBJ2-7	14	.	TRBV5-1	many
TGCAGTGCCAATCTGGGGGCGGCTATAGAGACCCAGTACTTC	CSANLGAAIETQYF	TRBJ2-5	14	.	TRBV20-1	many
TGCGCCAGCAGCTTTGGACAGTACCCCCTCTACGAGCAGTACTTC	CASSFGQYPLYEQYF	TRBJ2-7	15	.	TRBV5-1	.
TGTGCCAGTAGTACGGCAGGGGGCGGTGGGTTCTTC	CASSTAGGGGFF	TRBJ1-1	12	TRBD1	TRBV19	once
TGTGCCAGCAGCTTAGGTTCCCAATCAGGGGGCACTGAAGCTTTCTTT	CASSLGSQSGGTEAFF	TRBJ1-1	16	TRBD1	TRBV7-9	.
TGTGCCACAGGATTCGGGACTAGCGGGGTAGTCGAGCAGTACTTC	CATGFGTSGVVEQYF	TRBJ2-7	15	TRBD2	TRBV6-5	.
TGCAGTGCTAGAGAAAGGGGGTATGGCTACACCTTC	CSARERGYGYTF	TRBJ1-2	12	.	TRBV20-1	.
TGTGCCAGCAGTTTATGGGGAGAGAGGAAACTGTTTTTT	CASSLWGERKLFF	TRBJ1-4	13	.	TRBV12-3/TRBV12-4	few
TGCAGCGCCCAGGACAGTTCCACTGAAGCTTTCTTT	CSAQDSSTEAFF	TRBJ1-1	12	.	TRBV29-1	many
TGTGCCATCAGGATCGGCGGGGGTAGCACAGATACGCAGTATTTT	CAIRIGGGSTDTQYF	TRBJ2-3	15	TRBD2	TRBV10-3	.
TGCAGTGCTAGGAGGACAGCTAACTACGAGCAGTACTTC	CSARRTANYEQYF	TRBJ2-7	13	.	TRBV20-1	many
TGCGCCAGCAGCTACACCACAGATGGAAACACCATATATTTT	CASSYTTDGNTIYF	TRBJ1-3	14	.	TRBV5-1	once
TGTGCCAGTAGTATAGACCCACCGGCAACTAATGAAAAACTGTTTTTT	CASSIDPPATNEKLFF	TRBJ1-4	16	.	TRBV19	.
TGTGCCAGCAAGCGGGCCCCCTATAATTCACCCCTCCACTTT	CASKRAPYNSPLHF	TRBJ1-6	14	.	TRBV13	.
TGTGCCAGCAGTACCCAACAGGGGGAAGTAGAGACCCAGTACTTC	CASSTQQGEVETQYF	TRBJ2-5	15	TRBD1	TRBV12-3/TRBV12-4	once
TGTGCCAGCAGTGGAATGGTTTACGAGTATGGCTACACCTTC	CASSGMVYEYGYTF	TRBJ1-2	14	.	TRBV6-5	.
TGTGCCAGCAGCTCGGACAACCTAAGGAACACCATATATTTT	CASSSDNLRNTIYF	TRBJ1-3	14	.	TRBV7-8	.
TGTGCCAGCAGTGGTGGGACCCATCGGGAGCAGTACTTC	CASSGGTHREQYF	TRBJ2-7	13	.	TRBV11-2	.
TGTGCCAGCTACCGGGCTTCGGGAGACTATGGCTACACCTTC	CASYRASGDYGYTF	TRBJ1-2	14	.	TRBV7-9	few
TGTGCCAGCCAACCCGGGGCCGCGAGCAATGAGCAGTTCTTC	CASQPGAASNEQFF	TRBJ2-1	14	.	TRBV2	.
TGTGCCAGCATGAGGGGGGGCTCTGGAAACACCTTC	CASMRGGSGNTF	TRBJ1-2	12	.	TRBV6-5	.
TGTGCCAGCAGTTTAACCGGGACAGGGCCTTATGGCTACACCTTC	CASSLTGTGPYGYTF	TRBJ1-2	15	TRBD1	TRBV28	.
TGTGCCAGCAGCCCCTTCTCTACAGGCTACGAGCAGTACTTC	CASSPFSTGYEQYF	TRBJ2-7	14	.	TRBV7-3	once
TGTGCCAGCAGTGTGAGGCAGGGGACTGAAGCTTTCTTT	CASSVRQGTEAFF	TRBJ1-1	13	.	TRBV2	many
TGCGCCAGCAGCTTGGGGGTAGACTCCACGTTTTTT	CASSLGVDSTFF	TRBJ2-2	12	.	TRBV5-1	.
TGTGCCAGCAGCTTGGGAGGATGGGGTAATTCACCCCTCCACTTT	CASSLGGWGNSPLHF	TRBJ1-6	15	.	TRBV5-8	few
TGTGCCAGCAGTGGTGGGAGTGGCAATCAGCCCCAGCATTTT	CASSGGSGNQPQHF	TRBJ1-5	14	.	TRBV25-1	.
TGTGCCAGCAGTCCTACAGGGGGCGGTTCCTACAATGAGCAGTTCTTC	CASSPTGGGSYNEQFF	TRBJ2-1	16	TRBD1	TRBV6-2/TRBV6-3	medium-sized
TGTGCCAGCAGTGGCCTGACTAGCGGTCATCGTCCCCAGTACTTC	CASSGLTSGHRPQYF	TRBJ2-5	15	TRBD2	TRBV2	.
TGTGCCAGCAGCCAAGGGGACCGGCGAAACACTGAAGCTTTCTTT	CASSQGDRRNTEAFF	TRBJ1-1	15	.	TRBV3-1	.
TGTGCCAGCAGAGGACCAGGGGCGGGTCAGCCCCAGCATTTT	CASRGPGAGQPQHF	TRBJ1-5	14	.	TRBV2	.
TGCAGTGCTAGGGACAGTTTGAACACTGAAGCTTTCTTT	CSARDSLNTEAFF	TRBJ1-1	13	.	TRBV20-1	many
TGCAGTGCTAGAGACCCCGGGACAGTGAACACTGAAGCTTTCTTT	CSARDPGTVNTEAFF	TRBJ1-1	15	TRBD1	TRBV20-1	many
TGTGCCAGCACCCTTTTCCCCCCTCTAGCGGGAGGATACTACGAGCAGTACTTC	CASTLFPPLAGGYYEQYF	TRBJ2-7	18	TRBD2	TRBV2	few
TGTGCCATCAGTGGGACAGGACCGGTGGACGAGCAGTACTTC	CAISGTGPVDEQYF	TRBJ2-7	14	TRBD1	TRBV10-3	few
TGTGCCTGGAGTGTACCGGCAGGGGTGAACTATGGCTACACCTTC	CAWSVPAGVNYGYTF	TRBJ1-2	15	.	TRBV30	.